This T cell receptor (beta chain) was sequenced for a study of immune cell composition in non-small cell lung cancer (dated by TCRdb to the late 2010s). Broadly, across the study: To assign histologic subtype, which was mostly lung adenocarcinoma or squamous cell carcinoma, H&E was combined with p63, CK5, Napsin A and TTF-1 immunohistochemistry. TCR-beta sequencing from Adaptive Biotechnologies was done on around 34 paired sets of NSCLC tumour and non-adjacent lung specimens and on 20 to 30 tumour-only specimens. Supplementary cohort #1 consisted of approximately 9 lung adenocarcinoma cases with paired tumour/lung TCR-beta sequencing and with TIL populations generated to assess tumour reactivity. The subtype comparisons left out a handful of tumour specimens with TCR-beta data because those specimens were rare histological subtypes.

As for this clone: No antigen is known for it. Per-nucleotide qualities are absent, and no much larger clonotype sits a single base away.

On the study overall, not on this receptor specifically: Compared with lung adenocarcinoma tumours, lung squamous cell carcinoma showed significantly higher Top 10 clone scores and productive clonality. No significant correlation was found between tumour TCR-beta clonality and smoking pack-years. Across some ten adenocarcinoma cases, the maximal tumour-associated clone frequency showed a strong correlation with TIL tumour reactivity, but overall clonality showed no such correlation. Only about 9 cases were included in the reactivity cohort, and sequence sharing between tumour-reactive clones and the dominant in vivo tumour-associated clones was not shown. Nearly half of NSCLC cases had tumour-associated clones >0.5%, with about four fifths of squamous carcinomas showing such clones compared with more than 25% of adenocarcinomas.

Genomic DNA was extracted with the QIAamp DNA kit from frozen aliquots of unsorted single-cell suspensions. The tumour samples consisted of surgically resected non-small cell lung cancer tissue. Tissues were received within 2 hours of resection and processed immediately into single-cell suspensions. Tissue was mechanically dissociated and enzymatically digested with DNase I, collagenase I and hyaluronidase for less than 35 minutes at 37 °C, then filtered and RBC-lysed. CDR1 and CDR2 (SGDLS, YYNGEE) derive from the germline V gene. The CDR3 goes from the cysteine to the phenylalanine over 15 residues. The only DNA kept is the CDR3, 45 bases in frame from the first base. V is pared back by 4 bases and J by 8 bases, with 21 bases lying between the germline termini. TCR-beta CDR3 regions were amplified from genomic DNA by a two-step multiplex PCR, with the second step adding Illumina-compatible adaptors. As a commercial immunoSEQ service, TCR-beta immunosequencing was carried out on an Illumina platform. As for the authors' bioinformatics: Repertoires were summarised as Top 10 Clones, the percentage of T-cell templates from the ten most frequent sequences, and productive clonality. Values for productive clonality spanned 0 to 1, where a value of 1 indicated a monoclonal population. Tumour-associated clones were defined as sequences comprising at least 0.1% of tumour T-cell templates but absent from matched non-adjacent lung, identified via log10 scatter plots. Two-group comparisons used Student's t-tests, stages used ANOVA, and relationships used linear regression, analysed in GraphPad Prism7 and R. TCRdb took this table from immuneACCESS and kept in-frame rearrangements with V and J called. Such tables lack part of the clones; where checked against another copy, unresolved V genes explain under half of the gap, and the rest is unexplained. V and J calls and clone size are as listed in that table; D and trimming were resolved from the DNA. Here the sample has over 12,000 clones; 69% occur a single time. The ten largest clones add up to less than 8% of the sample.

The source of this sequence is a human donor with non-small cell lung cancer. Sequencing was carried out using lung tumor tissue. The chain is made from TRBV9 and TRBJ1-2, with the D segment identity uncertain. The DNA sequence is TGTGCCAGCAGCCGAAGGACGGATCCATCGGGGGGCTACACCTTC. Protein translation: CASSRRTDPSGGYTF.